Listed here are 23 T cell receptor beta chains from one sample, sequenced in a study of cytomegalovirus exposure and HLA in healthy donors. A multiplex PCR was run with 60 Vbeta primers and 13 Jbeta primers. Clones were sequenced by immunoSEQ multiplex PCR, and TCRdb holds only the in-frame ones, with some missing. The table records roughly 63,000 clones, approximately 71% of them present only once. Material: PBMCs. Receptors were obtained from a middle-aged woman in good health and CMV-seropositive.

This clone appeared a few times. V usage is TRBV5-6 and J usage is TRBJ2-2; no definite D call. This CDR3 is built from 13 residues. Trimming took off 0 bases at V and 3 bases at J, with 3 bases between the two ends. Germline-derived CDR1 and CDR2 are SGHDT and YYEEEE. The chain's CDR3 is CASSLGDTGELFF. Here the CDR3 DNA reads TGTGCCAGCAGCTTGGGCGACACCGGGGAGCTGTTTTTT.

V usage is TRBV29-1 and J usage is TRBJ2-7; 10 nucleotides agree with TRBD1. The CDR3 consists of 12 residues. Germline V gene data show CDR1 as SQVTM and CDR2 as ANQGSEA. V gave up 5 bases and J gave up 5 bases; unmatched junction bases: 3. The chain's CDR3 is CSVRTGGHEQYF. The CDR3 bases are TGCAGCGTTCGGACAGGGGGACACGAGCAGTACTTC.

This sequence joins TRBV29-1 and TRBJ2-3; TRBD2 agrees at 12 bases. The CDR3 has 15 amino acids. Germline loops: CDR1 SQVTM, CDR2 ANQGSEA. Trimming took 2 bases from V and 4 from J; bases not matched to a gene: 4. The CDR3 protein is CSVEPLAGGSDTQYF. The DNA of the CDR3 is TGCAGCGTTGAACCCCTAGCGGGGGGGTCAGATACGCAGTATTTT.

This clone was seen only a few times. The V call is TRBV19, the J call TRBJ1-5, with D perhaps TRBD1 (5 bases). Germline V gives CDR1 LNHDA, CDR2 SQIVND (reference sequence). The CDR3 runs to 17 residues. Trimming removed 7 bases at V and 6 bases at J, with 25 bases between. The CDR3 protein is CASTTSRTSYRTQPQHF. The DNA of the CDR3 is TGTGCCAGTACCACATCGCGGACCTCCTACAGGACTCAGCCCCAGCATTTT.

The rearrangement uses TRBV5-1 and TRBJ1-6; 7 bases are a match to TRBD1. V dropped 1 base and J dropped 6; count of bases not matched to a gene: 13. CDR1 is SGHRS, CDR2 YFSETQ, per germline. The CDR3 sequence is 18 residues long. Here the CDR3 DNA reads TGCGCCAGCAGCTTGATGGGGGGCGCAGGGGGTACTAATTCACCCCTCCACTTT. The encoded protein is CASSLMGGAGGTNSPLHF. The whole variable domain, filled in from reference TRBV5-1 and TRBJ1-6, reads KAGVTQTPRYLIKTRGQQVTLSCSPISGHRSVSWYQQTPGQGLQFLFEYFSETQRNKGNFPGRFSGRQFSNSRSEMNVSTLELGDSALYLCASSLMGGAGGTNSPLHFGNGTRLTVT.

This sequence joins TRBV6-1 and TRBJ1-1; 7 bases are shared with TRBD1. The CDR3 is made up of 15 amino acids. CDR1 and CDR2 from the germline V gene are MNHNS and SASEGT. The junction had 9 bases not matched to a gene; V was cut back by 3 bases and J by 5 bases. This chain's CDR3 is CASSEMGTASTEAFF. The CDR3 nucleotides read TGTGCCAGCAGTGAGATGGGGACAGCCTCTACTGAAGCTTTCTTT.

This clone was seen a few times. V and J are TRBV6-6 and TRBJ2-3, with 7 bases identical to TRBD2. Per the germline V gene, CDR1 is MNHNY and CDR2 is SVGAGI (reference sequence). The CDR3 runs 13 residues. Germline trimming cut 8 bases from V and 6 bases from J; bases unmatched to any gene: 8. The CDR3 spells CASGTGGEDTQYF. The CDR3 DNA is TGTGCCAGCGGGACGGGGGGAGAGGATACGCAGTATTTT.

The chain employs TRBV29-1 and TRBJ1-2; D ambiguous. This CDR3 contains 13 residues. V shed 6 bases and J shed 4 bases, with 15 bases lying between them. Per the germline V gene, CDR1 is SQVTM and CDR2 is ANQGSEA. The CDR3 region is CSVARSDSYGYTF. CDR3 DNA: TGCAGCGTGGCTCGCTCCGATTCCTATGGCTACACCTTC. Full variable domain (remainder filled in from reference TRBV29-1 and TRBJ1-2): SAVISQKPSRDICQRGTSLTIQCQVDSQVTMMFWYRQQPGQSLTLIATANQGSEATYESGFVIDKFPISRPNLTFSTLTVSNMSPEDSSIYLCSVARSDSYGYTFGSGTRLTVV.

The V and J genes are TRBV9 and TRBJ1-1; TRBD1 is a possible D gene (6 bases). Germline lookup yields CDR1 SGDLS and CDR2 YYNGEE. The CDR3 covers 15 residues. V gave up 0 bases and J gave up 0 bases, with 9 bases separating them. CDR3 sequence: CASSVGPGVNTEAFF. The DNA of the CDR3 is TGTGCCAGCAGCGTAGGACCAGGGGTGAACACTGAAGCTTTCTTT.

This clone appeared a single time. This sequence joins TRBV4-1 and TRBJ1-2, with a possible D match to TRBD1 (6 bases). This CDR3 contains 15 residues. The V and J ends lost 3 bases and 6 bases respectively, with 17 bases between them. CDR1 is MGHRA and CDR2 is YSYEKL in the germline V gene. CDR3 amino acids: CASSQADRFVHGYTF. CDR3 sequence (DNA): TGCGCCAGCAGCCAGGCAGACAGGTTCGTCCATGGCTACACCTTC.

The gene calls are TRBV2 and TRBJ2-2; TRBD2 agrees at 9 bases. Per germline, CDR1 SNHLY and CDR2 FYNNEI. Losses at the gene ends were 3 bases for V and 4 bases for J; bases not matched to a gene: 3. The CDR3 contains 15 residues. The CDR3 DNA follows: TGTGCCAGCAGTGACCCTAGCGGGGTCACCGGGGAGCTGTTTTTT. Encoded protein: CASSDPSGVTGELFF.

CDR3 bases: TGTGCCAGCAGCCAAAGGGGCCAAGCTGAAGCTTTCTTT. Translation: CASSQRGQAEAFF. V is TRBV16 and J is TRBJ1-1; maybe TRBD1 (5 bases). Trimming pared 2 bases from V and 6 bases from J, leaving 10 bases between. In germline, CDR1 is KGHSY, CDR2 FQNENV. The CDR3 has 13 amino acids.

V is TRBV19 and J is TRBJ1-3; TRBD1 is a possible D gene (5 bases). V lost 6 bases and J 8 bases, leaving 17 bases between the germline ends. CDR3 length: 14 residues. The V gene's germline CDR1 is LNHDA and CDR2 SQIVND (reference sequence). CDR3 loop: CASSARGVKDTIYF. The CDR3 DNA sequence: TGTGCCAGTAGCGCTCGGGGGGTCAAGGACACCATATATTTT.

The chain employs TRBV18 and TRBJ1-3; 9 nucleotides match TRBD1. Trimming cost V 3 bases and J 2 bases; bases outside gene matches: 2. Germline V gives CDR1 KGHSH, CDR2 LQKENI. The CDR3 totals 15 residues. The CDR3 bases are TGTGCCAGCTCACCTGGGACAGGGCCTGGAAACACCATATATTTT. It encodes CASSPGTGPGNTIYF.

J is TRBJ2-1 and V is TRBV6-6, with TRBD2 matching 10 bases. The CDR3 runs to 15 residues. Unmatched junction bases numbered 2, after V lost 4 bases and J lost 2 bases. Germline values: CDR1 MNHNY, CDR2 SVGAGI (reference sequence). The CDR3 DNA reads TGTGCCAGCAGTTCCAGCGGGGGGGCCTACAATGAGCAGTTCTTC. Translated: CASSSSGGAYNEQFF.

Concerning this clone: One junction end does not reproduce the germline sequence, and a read error may be involved. The chain uses TRBV7-9 and TRBJ2-1, with D unclear. CDR1 is SEHNR, CDR2 FQNEAQ, per germline (reference sequence). The CDR3 is made up of 17 amino acids. CDR3 coding DNA: TGTTCCAGCAGCTCCTCCTCCTCTCTACTCTCCTACAATGAGCAGTTCTTC. It translates to CSSSSSSSLLSYNEQFF.

The rearrangement links TRBV5-1 to TRBJ1-3; D is perhaps TRBD1 (6 bases). CDR3 length equals 13 residues. V was pared by 2 bases and J by 9 bases, with 12 bases between. Looked up from germline, CDR1 is SGHRS and CDR2 is YFSETQ. Here the CDR3 reads CASSFQGPGTIYF. CDR3 DNA: TGCGCCAGCAGCTTCCAGGGGCCCGGCACCATATATTTT.

This CDR3 reads CASSLTEAFF. CDR3 nucleotide sequence: TGTGCCAGCAGTCTAACTGAAGCTTTCTTT. The gene calls are TRBV27 and TRBJ1-1, with D unclear. Trimming removed 5 bases from V and 5 bases from J, with 3 bases in between. Per germline, CDR1 MNHEY and CDR2 SMNVEV (reference sequence). The CDR3 totals 10 residues.

CDR3 sequence (DNA): TGTGCCTGGAAATGGGGGCGAGGGAAAGAAAAACTGTTTTTT. It translates to CAWKWGRGKEKLFF. The chain is built from TRBV30 and TRBJ1-4; the D gene is possibly TRBD1 (6 bases). CDR1 and CDR2 (germline): GTSNPN, SVGIG (reference sequence). V lost 4 bases and J lost 8, with 17 bases in between. The CDR3 is 14 amino acids.

In nucleotides, the CDR3 is TGTGCCTGGAGTTCGGACAGGTTGAATTCACCCCTCCACTTT. This codes for CAWSSDRLNSPLHF. The chain carries TRBV30 and TRBJ1-6; 7 bases map to TRBD1. Looked up from germline, CDR1 is GTSNPN and CDR2 is SVGIG (reference sequence). This CDR3 has 14 amino acids. Trimming took 2 bases from V and 7 from J; bases not matched to a gene: 5.

The V call is TRBV25-1, the J call TRBJ2-3; D remains ambiguous. This CDR3 has 12 residues. The V end lost 6 bases, the J end lost 5 bases, and 9 bases lay between the germline ends. CDR1 MGHDK and CDR2 SYGVNS come from the germline V gene. CDR3 loop: CASRGPGDTQYF. CDR3 in DNA: TGTGCCAGCAGGGGCCCAGGAGATACGCAGTATTTT. Variable domain in full (rest from reference TRBV25-1 and TRBJ2-3): EADIYQTPRYLVIGTGKKITLECSQTMGHDKMYWYQQDPGMELHLIHYSYGVNSTEKGDLSSESTVSRIRTEHFPLTLESARPSHTSQYLCASRGPGDTQYFGPGTRLTVL.

This chain connects TRBV2 to TRBJ1-1; D might be TRBD1 (6 bases). V lost 7 bases to trimming and J lost 0 bases, with 24 bases between them. CDR1 SNHLY and CDR2 FYNNEI come from the germline V gene. The CDR3 totals 18 residues. CDR3 DNA sequence: TGTGCCAGCACCAAAGCCTCCGGGACATCTAGATTGAACACTGAAGCTTTCTTT. It translates to CASTKASGTSRLNTEAFF.

The chain joins TRBV7-2 to TRBJ1-1; D may be TRBD1 (6 bases). Per germline, CDR1 SGHTA and CDR2 FQGNSA. V lost 10 bases and J 5 bases, leaving 23 bases between the germline ends. The CDR3 is made up of 15 amino acids. The CDR3 nucleotides read TGTGCCACCCTCGAACCCACCGGGGGGCGGACTGAAGCTTTCTTT. Protein sequence: CATLEPTGGRTEAFF.